This TCR beta chain was recovered during a study of blood T cell repertoires in COVID-19. Across the study: The United States, Italy and Spain provided the acute and convalescent COVID-19 samples. The cDNA or gDNA used as material had been derived from T cells, B-cell-depleted T cells, or PBMCs.

The germline CDR1 and CDR2 sequences are KGHDR and SFDVKD. Trimming took off 2 bases at V and 10 bases at J, with 14 bases between the two ends. The CDR3 totals 14 residues. Original methodology: How many nucleated cells were present was estimated from reference gene primer amplification. Libraries were prepared by immunoSEQ multiplex PCR; TCRdb keeps only in-frame clonotypes and omits some of them. D and trimming were read from the DNA, whereas the V and J calls and clone size are those reported in that table. The table includes some 80,000 clones, more than 75% detected once. The clonotype comes from a human donor in a cohort sampled during active COVID-19. The J gene is TRBJ2-1, the V gene TRBV24-1, with D possibly TRBD1 on 6 matching bases. Sequenced: peripheral blood. The CDR3 DNA is TGTGCCACCAGTGATTCACAGGGTAATAGCGAGCAGTTCTTC. The encoded protein is CATSDSQGNSEQFF.